Listed below are T cell receptor beta chains from one sample, sequenced in a study of T cells in Graves' hyperthyroidism and ophthalmopathy. Each CDR3 protein is one row after TCRdb ran MiXCR on the multiplex PCR reads. The data hold hundreds of thousands of distinct CDR3 sequences, with 15% to 20% observed a single time. Sequencing used blood. The source is a middle-aged woman with Graves' ophthalmopathy. Each CDR3 is given with its conserved first and last residue. A D gene is named only where the DNA matches it firmly. Size is omitted from some rows. Given values are once, few, many or a class for expanded clones.

V gene,CDR3 length,clone size,J gene,D gene,CDR3 DNA,CDR3 protein
TRBV27,15,few,TRBJ2-1,TRBD2,TGTGCCAGCAGTATTGGGGGGGTACTAGCGGGAGAGTTGTTCTTC,CASSIGGVLAGELFF
TRBV9,13,few,TRBJ2-7,-,TGTGCCAGCAGTCGAAGGATGTCCTACGAGCAGTACTTC,CASSRRMSYEQYF
TRBV6-5,14,many,TRBJ2-7,-,TGTGCCAGCAGTTACTCGAATGCGGGATACGAGCAGTACTTC,CASSYSNAGYEQYF
TRBV7-2,17,-,TRBJ1-5,TRBD1,TGTGCCAGCAGCTTAGGCCGGGACAGCGGGAGCAATCAGCCCCAGCATTTT,CASSLGRDSGSNQPQHF
TRBV27,15,few,TRBJ2-3,-,TGCGCCACCCATAGATCAGGACCCAGCACAGATACGCAGTATTTT,CATHRSGPSTDTQYF
TRBV15,15,-,TRBJ2-3,-,TGTGCCACCAGCAGCCACGGGGTCAAATCAGATACGCAGTATTTT,CATSSHGVKSDTQYF
TRBV2,15,-,TRBJ2-4,-,TGTGCCAGCAGTGTTCGGCAGGGTCGAAGGGGCATTCAGTACTTC,CASSVRQGRRGIQYF
TRBV7-2,15,many,TRBJ2-3,-,TGTGCCAGCAGCTTAGACGTCAACAGGGCAGATACGCAGTATTTT,CASSLDVNRADTQYF
TRBV5-1,15,once,TRBJ2-7,-,TGCGCCAGCAGCTTGCAAGCCGCCACGACCTACGAGCAGTACTTC,CASSLQAATTYEQYF
TRBV10-2,14,few,TRBJ1-1,TRBD1,TGCGCCAGCAGAAGGGGGCCCGCCGATTCGGGAGCTTTCTTT,CASRRGPADSGAFF
TRBV7-9,17,-,TRBJ1-5,-,TGTGCCAGCAGCCCGAATGGGCGGGTTAATAGCAATCAGCCCCAGCATTTT,CASSPNGRVNSNQPQHF
TRBV3-1,16,-,TRBJ1-2,-,TGTGCCAGCAGCCAAGCAGGGGAGATTGCTAACTATGGCTACACCTTC,CASSQAGEIANYGYTF
TRBV6-1,16,few,TRBJ2-5,-,TGTGCCAGCAGTACAACTCGGGGCAGGGCCCAAGAGACCCAGTACTTC,CASSTTRGRAQETQYF
TRBV20-1,12,many,TRBJ2-5,TRBD1,TGCAGTGCTGGATCAAGGACAGGGACCCAGTACTTC,CSAGSRTGTQYF
TRBV12-3/TRBV12-4,13,many,TRBJ2-5,TRBD2,TGTGCCTCCCGACTAGCGGAGGAAGAGACCCAGTACTTC,CASRLAEEETQYF
TRBV7-3,18,-,TRBJ2-2,TRBD2,TGTGCCAGCAGCTTACGAGGGACTAGCGGGTCCAACACCGGGGAGCTGTTTTTT,CASSLRGTSGSNTGELFF
TRBV19,14,few,TRBJ1-1,TRBD1,TGTGCCAGTAGTGCGCAACAGGGGGGCACTGAAGCTTTCTTT,CASSAQQGGTEAFF
TRBV2,12,many,TRBJ2-5,-,TGTGCCAGCAGCAGGGAAATGGAGACCCAGTACTTC,CASSREMETQYF
TRBV29-1,14,many,TRBJ2-5,TRBD1,TGCAGCGCCGCGGACAGGGGGCGATTGGAGACCCAGTACTTC,CSAADRGRLETQYF
TRBV7-9,15,-,TRBJ2-7,TRBD2,TGTGCCAGCAGCTTAGCCGGCCTAGCGGGTTACGAGCAGTACTTC,CASSLAGLAGYEQYF
TRBV10-2,15,few,TRBJ2-1,TRBD2,TGCGCCACCCTCCCGGGACTAGCGGACTACAATGAGCAGTTCTTC,CATLPGLADYNEQFF
TRBV20-1,13,many,TRBJ2-2,-,TGCAGTGCTAGGGGACACAACACCGGGGAGCTGTTTTTT,CSARGHNTGELFF
TRBV27,14,-,TRBJ1-6,-,TGTGCCAGCAGTCCTCCGGGACGTGGTTCACCCCTCCACTTT,CASSPPGRGSPLHF
TRBV12-3/TRBV12-4,15,many,TRBJ2-1,TRBD1,TGTGCCAGCAGTTGGAGGACAGGGGGCATCGATGAGCAGTTCTTC,CASSWRTGGIDEQFF
TRBV10-2,12,many,TRBJ2-5,-,TGCGCCAGCAGTGTAGGGGAAGAGACCCAGTACTTC,CASSVGEETQYF
TRBV20-1,14,few,TRBJ1-2,-,TGCAGTGCTACCCCGGGACTCGCCCCCTATGGCTACACCTTC,CSATPGLAPYGYTF
TRBV5-1,16,many,TRBJ2-1,-,TGCGCCAGCAGCTTGCTGGGGGCAGACTCCCACAATGAGCAGTTCTTC,CASSLLGADSHNEQFF
TRBV5-1,16,many,TRBJ2-1,TRBD1,TGCGCCAGCAGCTTAACCACCGGGACAGGGGTCAATGAGCAGTTCTTC,CASSLTTGTGVNEQFF
TRBV14,15,many,TRBJ1-6,TRBD1,TGTGCCAGCAGCCAGGCCGGGACAGGGAATTCACCCCTCCACTTT,CASSQAGTGNSPLHF
TRBV30,13,many,TRBJ1-5,-,TGTGCCTGGAGTGTTCAAAACAATCAGCCCCAGCATTTT,CAWSVQNNQPQHF
TRBV4-2,19,few,TRBJ1-1,TRBD1,TGTGCCAGCAGCCGTCATCCAGGGTATAGAGGACAGGGGAACACTGAAGCTTTCTTT,CASSRHPGYRGQGNTEAFF
TRBV4-1,16,few,TRBJ2-7,TRBD1,TGCGCCAGCAGCCACGCGTCGGGACAGAGCTCCTACGAGCAGTACTTC,CASSHASGQSSYEQYF
TRBV28,16,-,TRBJ2-3,-,TGTGCCAGCAGTTTATTTTTTGGGGGAAGAACAGATACGCAGTATTTT,CASSLFFGGRTDTQYF
TRBV5-1,14,-,TRBJ2-3,-,TGCGCCAGTAATTTAGCCGTCCCCACAGATACGCAGTATTTT,CASNLAVPTDTQYF
TRBV28,15,many,TRBJ2-2,-,TGTGCCAGCAGTTCAGAACCCCGGGGCACCGGGGAGCTGTTTTTT,CASSSEPRGTGELFF
TRBV5-1,14,many,TRBJ2-1,TRBD2,TGCGCCAGCAGCTTGGTCCCTCGGGGGGATGAGCAGTTCTTC,CASSLVPRGDEQFF
TRBV20-1,15,many,TRBJ2-1,-,TGCAGTGCTAGCTTAGCCGGACAGGGTCCTAGCGGGCAGTTCTTC,CSASLAGQGPSGQFF
TRBV20-1,14,-,TRBJ2-1,TRBD2,TGCAGTGCTCTGGGCCCGGGACTAGCTTACGAGCAGTTCTTC,CSALGPGLAYEQFF
TRBV7-9,13,many,TRBJ2-5,-,TGTGCCAGCAGCCGAGGCGCGCTTGAGACCCAGTACTTC,CASSRGALETQYF
TRBV12-3/TRBV12-4,14,-,TRBJ1-5,-,TGTGCCAGCAGCCCTACGGAAGGCAATCAGCCCCAGCATTTT,CASSPTEGNQPQHF
TRBV28,18,many,TRBJ1-1,TRBD1,TGTGCCAGCAGTTTACGTACCCGGACAGGGTTCACGAACACTGAAGCTTTCTTT,CASSLRTRTGFTNTEAFF
TRBV9,12,few,TRBJ2-1,-,TGTGCCAGCAGCGCCCACGGACAGACGCAGTTCTTC,CASSAHGQTQFF
TRBV25-1,12,-,TRBJ1-1,TRBD1,TGTGCCAGCTACCCCGGGACAGGGGTAGCTTTCTTT,CASYPGTGVAFF
TRBV29-1,16,few,TRBJ2-1,TRBD2,TGCAGCTCAGGACTAGCGGGAGGGCAATCCTACAATGAGCAGTTCTTC,CSSGLAGGQSYNEQFF
TRBV20-1,15,many,TRBJ2-1,-,TGCAGTGCTAGAGATCTGGTTCACTGGAACGGTGAGCAGTTCTTC,CSARDLVHWNGEQFF
TRBV15,15,few,TRBJ2-1,-,TGTGCCACCAGCAAGGACCCAGGGTTATTCAATGAGCAGTTCTTC,CATSKDPGLFNEQFF
TRBV5-1,13,many,TRBJ2-3,-,TGCGCCAGCAGCCCGGACGTCTCAGATACGCAGTATTTT,CASSPDVSDTQYF